This T cell receptor beta chain emerged from a study of neurological immune-mediated disorders. The V gene end was trimmed by 6 bases and the J gene end by 6 bases; junction bases not matched to a gene: 12. The CDR3 extends over 15 amino acids. Per germline, CDR1 MGHRA and CDR2 YSYEKL. Specified time point: longitudinal time-point 2. One entry per CDR3 protein, called by TCRdb with MiXCR from the 5' RACE reads. The repertoire consists of about 33,000 distinct CDR3 sequences, with roughly an eighth occurring once and the leading ten covering approximately 2.3%. In the case of this clonotype: A read error may be the cause here, since a much bigger clone is one base away.

This clonotype was obtained from a woman in her thirties or forties in good health. The specimen sequenced was PBMCs. This chain connects TRBV4-1 to TRBJ1-1; 8 bases match TRBD1. CDR3 region: CASSPLDRVIAEAFF. For the CDR3, the DNA is TGCGCCAGCAGTCCGCTGGACAGGGTTATCGCTGAAGCTTTCTTT.